This T cell receptor (beta chain) comes out of a study of blood T cell repertoires in COVID-19 (TCRdb year 2020). Turning to the overall study: Samples covering the acute and convalescent phases of COVID-19 were provided by collaborators in the United States, Italy and Spain. The prospective study material was composed of cDNA or gDNA derived from T cells, B-cell-depleted T cells, or PBMCs. Deeply sampled blood TCRbeta repertoires from subjects exposed to, actively infected with, or recovered from COVID-19 were included in the dataset. A freely available public database, intended as a resource for researchers studying the immune response to SARS-CoV-2, is where the repertoires were released. Samples were obtained from the ongoing ImmuneRACE study (first 160 participants) and from about 1,300 subjects provided by 6 global collaborators. Sample metadata almost always included a de-identified subject ID, COVID-19 status, age in years and sex. HLA class I and class II types, where available, came from metadata supplied by the sample provider rather than from assay-based typing. Study-level results and caveats: The amount of clinical and demographic metadata varied by source and participant and was provided uncurated.

TCRbeta CDR3 regions were amplified from genomic DNA using the immunoSEQ Assay, a bias-controlled multiplex PCR. Concerning the study's data processing: Nucleated cell counts per sample were estimated from amplification of reference gene primers within the assay. To quantify the absolute abundance of each unique TCRbeta CDR3 rearrangement, sequence reads were collapsed and filtered. For each sample, productive Simpson clonality was calculated as the square root of Simpson's diversity index across productive rearrangements. As stored in TCRdb, this immuneACCESS dataset retains in-frame rearrangements with V and J assigned. A fraction of the clones does not appear; measured against another copy, unresolved V genes explain less than half of the discrepancy, and the remainder lacks a known reason. The DNA gave D and trimming, while V, J and clone size come from that table. The sample includes approximately 75,000 clones, with 88% observed a single time. The ten largest make up over 25% of the sample.

As encoded in the germline V gene, CDR1 is MDHEN while CDR2 is SYDVKM. Trimming costs V 7 bases and J 0 bases, and their ends lie 9 bases apart. CDR3 length: 13 amino acids, cysteine to phenylalanine. Only the CDR3 DNA is retained, 39 bases long and in frame from the first base. This clone was found once. Its antigen specificity is not known. Base quality data are lacking; no much larger clone is found one base away. Whole blood was collected in K2EDTA tubes by collaborating institutions according to the institutions' own protocols. For TCRbeta analysis, collaborators shipped samples as frozen whole blood, isolated PBMCs, or DNA extracted from either of those sample types.

The V and J segments used are TRBV28 and TRBJ1-2, and perhaps TRBD1 as D gene, on 5 matching bases. This sequence originates from a man aged 50 to 60 with acute or convalescent COVID-19. The sequenced sample was peripheral blood. The DNA sequence is given as TGTGCCAGCAATCCAGGGACTAACTATGGCTACACCTTC. Its translation reads: CASNPGTNYGYTF.